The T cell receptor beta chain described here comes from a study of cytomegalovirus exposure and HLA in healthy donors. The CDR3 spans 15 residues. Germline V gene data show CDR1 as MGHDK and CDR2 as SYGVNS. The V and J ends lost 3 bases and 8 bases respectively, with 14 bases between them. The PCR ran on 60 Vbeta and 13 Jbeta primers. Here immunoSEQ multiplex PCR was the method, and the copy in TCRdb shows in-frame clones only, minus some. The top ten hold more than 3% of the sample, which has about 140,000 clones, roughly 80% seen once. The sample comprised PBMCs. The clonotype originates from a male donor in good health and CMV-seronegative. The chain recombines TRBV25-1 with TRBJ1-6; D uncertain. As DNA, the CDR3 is TGTGCCAGCAGTGACAGTATCAGGTGGGATTCACCCCTCCACTTT. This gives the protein CASSDSIRWDSPLHF.